Below, one T cell receptor beta chain is given with its context. This clonotype has ten or more counts. There is no known antigen for this receptor. One base away there is no much larger clone; base qualities are not given. For repertoire sequencing, the TCR beta CDR3 regions were amplified from RNA transcripts. A first-round RT-PCR used HTBI primers with the Qiagen OneStep RT-PCR kit, followed by a second-round multiplex PCR, size selection and purification. The libraries underwent paired-end sequencing with 100 bp reads on an Illumina HiSeq2000. As for the authors' bioinformatics: SOAPnuke was used to process the reads, throwing out any read that had adapters, had uncalled bases, had a mean Phred below 15, or lacked an exact constant-primer or identifier match. COPE v1.2.5 was used to merge the high-quality paired reads. Each unique nucleotide sequence was treated as a clonotype, and MiTCR v1.1 was used to align the clonotypes to the IMGT TRB V, D and J references. Only V-J combinations with frequency above 0.0001 were analysed, covering 99.2% of repertoires. For each V-J combination, a TCR clonal expansion and chaos score was defined as F50 clonal expansion divided by the chaos observed in the TCRdist matrix. Features were reduced by Welch's t-statistics and random forest to more than 10 V-J combinations, which fed a naive Bayes classifier. The Morisita-Horn index was used to measure how similar the thyroid and blood repertoires were. The public reads were reprocessed in TCRdb via fastp at Q25 and MiXCR, keeping in-frame beta chains. Merged by CDR3 protein, the rows form single entries marked with the most common genes and DNA. The V and J calls were determined by TCRdb, not by the authors. This sample holds about 39,000 distinct CDR3 sequences; roughly 52% were observed only once. The ten largest clones represent approximately 27% of the sample.

These data come from a study of Graves' ophthalmopathy and Graves' hyperthyroidism (dated by TCRdb to 2016 to 2019). Background for the entire study: Peripheral blood was collected at initial diagnosis, before any treatment. A discovery set of 90 to 100 patients (43 ophthalmopathy, 57 stable hyperthyroidism) was enrolled to explore V-J signatures distinguishing ophthalmopathy from hyperthyroidism. In total, approximately 130 blood samples were TCR-sequenced: 40 to 45 ophthalmopathy, about 75 hyperthyroidism and approximately 17 hyperthyroidism-to-ophthalmopathy patients. T-cell repertoires of thyroid tissue and blood were compared in more than 5 hyperthyroidism patients. The study used signatures of the TCR beta repertoire to tell Graves' ophthalmopathy apart from Graves' hyperthyroidism and to predict which patients would progress to ophthalmopathy. The independent validation cohort included under 20 hyperthyroidism patients plus 17 patients who later progressed from hyperthyroidism to ophthalmopathy. Once sampling was done, hyperthyroidism patients were given methimazole at a starting dose of 30 mg daily, while ophthalmopathy patients were given high-dose intravenous methylprednisolone. The investigation overall reported the following: In cross-validation, the 13-signature model distinguished ophthalmopathy from stable hyperthyroidism with about 90% sensitivity and 81% to 82% specificity, while in the test set the corresponding values were about 80% and 75%. No statistical method was used to set the sample size in advance, and the investigators knew which group each participant was assigned to. In validation, the model predicted ophthalmopathy progression with 70.59% sensitivity and approximately 72% specificity; some 13 predicted patients were CT-confirmed with GO in a median of roughly 6.8 months. Most expanded thyroid clonotypes with a frequency above 0.001 also appeared in blood, which suggests that blood repertoires may reflect the immune response in the thyroid.

Sequences SGHAT (CDR1) and FQNNGV (CDR2) are obtained from the germline V gene. Counted from cysteine to phenylalanine, this CDR3 has 12 amino acids. The retained sequence is limited to the CDR3, 36 bases, with the frame set at the first base. V and J are truncated by 1 base and 2 bases respectively, leaving an intervening sequence of 3 bases. Stable hyperthyroidism was defined as no progression to ophthalmopathy within 18 months of follow-up. Patients with hyperthyroidism were aged 18 to 65 years, had been newly diagnosed, and had a disease duration of less than 2 months. Anyone with other autoimmune diseases, uncontrolled infections, pregnancy or lactation was excluded from the study. Clinical symptoms, serum thyroxine, TRAb, thyroid ultrasound and orbital computed tomography were used for diagnosis. Using Ficoll-Paque density gradient centrifugation, PBMCs were isolated from roughly 9.2 ml of fresh peripheral blood. Total RNA was extracted with Trizol reagent and quality-checked on an Agilent 2100 Bioanalyzer.

The origin of this receptor is an adult woman with stable Graves' hyperthyroidism. The specimen sequenced was peripheral blood. The chain is encoded by TRBV11-2 joined to TRBJ2-7; no confident D gene assignment can be made. The nucleotide sequence reads TGTGCCAGCAGCTTAGGTGCCTACGAGCAGTACTTC. Translated, this is CASSLGAYEQYF.